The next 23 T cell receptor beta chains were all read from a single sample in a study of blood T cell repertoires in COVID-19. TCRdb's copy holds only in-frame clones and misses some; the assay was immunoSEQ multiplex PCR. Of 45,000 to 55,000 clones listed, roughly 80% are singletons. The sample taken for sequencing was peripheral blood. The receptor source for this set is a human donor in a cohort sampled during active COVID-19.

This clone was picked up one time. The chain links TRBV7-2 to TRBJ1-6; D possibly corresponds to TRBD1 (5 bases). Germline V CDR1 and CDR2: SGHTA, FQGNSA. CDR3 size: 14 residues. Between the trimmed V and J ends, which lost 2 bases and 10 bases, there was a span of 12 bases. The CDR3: CASSLQGGKSPLHF. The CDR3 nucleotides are TGTGCCAGCAGCTTACAGGGTGGAAAGTCACCCCTCCACTTT.

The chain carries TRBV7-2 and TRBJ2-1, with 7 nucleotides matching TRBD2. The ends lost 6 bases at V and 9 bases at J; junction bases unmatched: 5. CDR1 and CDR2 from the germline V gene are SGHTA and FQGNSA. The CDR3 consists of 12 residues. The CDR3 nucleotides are TGTGCCAGCAGGAGAGGGGAGGGTGAGCAGTTCTTC. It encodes CASRRGEGEQFF.

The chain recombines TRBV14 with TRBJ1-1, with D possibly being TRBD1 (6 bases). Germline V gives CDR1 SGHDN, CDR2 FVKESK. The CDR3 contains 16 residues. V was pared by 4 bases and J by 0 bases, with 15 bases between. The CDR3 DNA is TGTGCCAGCAGCCGGCGGGGGCCTTTAATGAACACTGAAGCTTTCTTT. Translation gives CASSRRGPLMNTEAFF.

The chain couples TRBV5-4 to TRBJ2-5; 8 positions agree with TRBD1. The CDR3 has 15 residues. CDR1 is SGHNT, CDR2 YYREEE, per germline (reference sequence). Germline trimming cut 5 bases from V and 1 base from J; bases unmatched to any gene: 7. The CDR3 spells CASRRTGMPQETQYF. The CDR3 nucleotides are TGTGCCAGCAGGAGGACAGGGATGCCCCAAGAGACCCAGTACTTC.

CDR3 amino acids: CASRTGGSSYEQYF. CDR3 coding DNA: TGTGCCAGCAGAACCGGGGGAAGCTCCTACGAGCAGTACTTC. This rearrangement joins TRBV6-5 to TRBJ2-7; tentative D call: TRBD2 (6 bases). V shed 6 bases and J shed 0 bases, with 12 bases lying between them. Germline values: CDR1 MNHEY, CDR2 SVGAGI. The CDR3 length is 14 residues.

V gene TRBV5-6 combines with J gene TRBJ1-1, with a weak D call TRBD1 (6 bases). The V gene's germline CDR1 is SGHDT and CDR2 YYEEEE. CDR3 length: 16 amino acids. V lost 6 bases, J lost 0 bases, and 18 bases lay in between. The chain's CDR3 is CASNPNRGGLNTEAFF. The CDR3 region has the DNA TGTGCCAGCAACCCCAATAGGGGGGGTTTGAACACTGAAGCTTTCTTT.

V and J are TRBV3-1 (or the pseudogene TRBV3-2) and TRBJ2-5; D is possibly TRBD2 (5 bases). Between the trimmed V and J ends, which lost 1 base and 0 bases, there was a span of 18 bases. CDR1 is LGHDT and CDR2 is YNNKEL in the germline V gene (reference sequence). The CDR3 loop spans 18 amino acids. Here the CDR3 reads CASSQVHLEGLHQETQYF. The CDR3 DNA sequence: TGTGCCAGCAGCCAAGTCCACCTCGAGGGCCTTCACCAAGAGACCCAGTACTTC.

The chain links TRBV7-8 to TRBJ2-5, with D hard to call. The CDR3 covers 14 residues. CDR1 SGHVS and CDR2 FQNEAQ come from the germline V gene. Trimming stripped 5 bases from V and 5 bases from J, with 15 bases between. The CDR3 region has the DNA TGTGCCAGCAGCCAATCAAATGTTCGGGAGACCCAGTACTTC. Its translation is CASSQSNVRETQYF.

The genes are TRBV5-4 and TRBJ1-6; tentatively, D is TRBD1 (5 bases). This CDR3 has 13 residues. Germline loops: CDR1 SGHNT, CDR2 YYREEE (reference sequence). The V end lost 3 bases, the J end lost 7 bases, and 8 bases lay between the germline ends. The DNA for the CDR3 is TGTGCCAGCAGCTCCAGGGTGAATTCACCCCTCCACTTT. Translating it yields CASSSRVNSPLHF.

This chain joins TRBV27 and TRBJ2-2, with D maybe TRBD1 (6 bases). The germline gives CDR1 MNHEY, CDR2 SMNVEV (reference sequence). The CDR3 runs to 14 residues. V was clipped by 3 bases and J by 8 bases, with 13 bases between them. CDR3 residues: CASSLRTARGELFF. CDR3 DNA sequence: TGTGCCAGCAGTTTGCGGACAGCCAGGGGGGAGCTGTTTTTT.

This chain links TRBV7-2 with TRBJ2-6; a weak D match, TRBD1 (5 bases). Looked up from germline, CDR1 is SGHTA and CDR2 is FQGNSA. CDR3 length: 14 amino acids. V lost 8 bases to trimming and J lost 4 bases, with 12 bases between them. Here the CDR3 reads CASLDSTGANVLTF. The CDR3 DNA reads TGTGCCAGCCTAGACAGTACGGGGGCCAACGTCCTGACTTTC. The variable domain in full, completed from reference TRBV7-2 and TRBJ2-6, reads GAGVSQSPSNKVTEKGKDVELRCDPISGHTALYWYRQSLGQGLEFLIYFQGNSAPDKSGLPSDRFSAERTGGSVSTLTIQRTQQEDSAVYLCASLDSTGANVLTFGAGSRLTVL.

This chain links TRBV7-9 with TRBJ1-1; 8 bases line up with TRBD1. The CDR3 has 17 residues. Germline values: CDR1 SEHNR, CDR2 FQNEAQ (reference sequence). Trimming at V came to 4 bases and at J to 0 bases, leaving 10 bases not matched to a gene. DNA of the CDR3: TGTGCCAGCAGCTCTAGGGACAGGTTCGGCATGAACACTGAAGCTTTCTTT. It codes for CASSSRDRFGMNTEAFF.

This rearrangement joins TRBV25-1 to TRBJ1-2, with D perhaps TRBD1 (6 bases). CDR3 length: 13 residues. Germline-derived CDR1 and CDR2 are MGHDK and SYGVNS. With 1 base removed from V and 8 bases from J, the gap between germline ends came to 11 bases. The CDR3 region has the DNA TGTGCCAGCAGTGAATCGGGGGGCTGGGGCTACACCTTC. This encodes CASSESGGWGYTF.

The CDR3 DNA reads TGTGCCAGTAGTATCGCCAGGGAAGGTGGGAACACTGAAGCTTTCTTT. It translates to CASSIAREGGNTEAFF. The rearrangement links TRBV19 to TRBJ1-1; TRBD1 is a possible D gene (5 bases). This CDR3 has 16 residues. CDR1 and CDR2 (germline): LNHDA, SQIVND (reference sequence). V lost 3 bases, J lost 1 base, and 15 bases lay in between.

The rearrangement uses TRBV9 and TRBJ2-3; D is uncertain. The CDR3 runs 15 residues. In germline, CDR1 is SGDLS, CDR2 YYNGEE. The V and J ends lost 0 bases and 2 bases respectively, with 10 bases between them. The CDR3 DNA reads TGTGCCAGCAGCGTAGGCAGTTATCACACAGATACGCAGTATTTT. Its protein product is CASSVGSYHTDTQYF.

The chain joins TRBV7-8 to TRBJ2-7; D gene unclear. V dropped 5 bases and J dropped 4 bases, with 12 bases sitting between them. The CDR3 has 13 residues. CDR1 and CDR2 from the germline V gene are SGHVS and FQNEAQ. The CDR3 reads CASSQMAQYEQYF. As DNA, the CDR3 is TGTGCCAGCAGCCAGATGGCCCAATACGAGCAGTACTTC.

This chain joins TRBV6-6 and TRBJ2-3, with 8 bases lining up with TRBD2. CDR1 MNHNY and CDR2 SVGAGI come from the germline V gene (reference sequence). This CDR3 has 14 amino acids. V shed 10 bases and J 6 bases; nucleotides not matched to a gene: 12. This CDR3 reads CATLSGGSGDTQYF. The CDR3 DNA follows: TGTGCCACCCTAAGCGGGGGCTCGGGTGATACGCAGTATTTT.

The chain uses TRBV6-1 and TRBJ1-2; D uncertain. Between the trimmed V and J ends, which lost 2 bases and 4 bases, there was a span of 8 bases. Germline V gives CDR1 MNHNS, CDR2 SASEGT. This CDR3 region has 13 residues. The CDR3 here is CASSEQGVYGYTF. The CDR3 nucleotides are TGTGCCAGCAGTGAACAAGGAGTCTATGGCTACACCTTC.

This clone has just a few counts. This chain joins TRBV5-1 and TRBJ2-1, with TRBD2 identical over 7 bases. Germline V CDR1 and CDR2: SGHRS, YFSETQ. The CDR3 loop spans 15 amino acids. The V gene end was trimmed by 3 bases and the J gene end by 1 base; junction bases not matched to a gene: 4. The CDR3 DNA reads TGCGCCAGCAGCTATCAGCGGGGTTCCTACAATGAGCAGTTCTTC. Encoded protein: CASSYQRGSYNEQFF.

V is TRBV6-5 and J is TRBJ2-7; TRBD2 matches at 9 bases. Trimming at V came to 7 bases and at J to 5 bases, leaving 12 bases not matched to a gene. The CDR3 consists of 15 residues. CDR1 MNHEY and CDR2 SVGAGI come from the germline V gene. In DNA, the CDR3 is TGTGCCAGCACCCTTCCCGGACTAGCGCCCGACGAGCAGTACTTC. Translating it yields CASTLPGLAPDEQYF.

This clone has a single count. CDR3 sequence (DNA): TGTGCCAGCAGCTTAGCGAATACAGTAAACACTGAAGCTTTCTTT. This codes for CASSLANTVNTEAFF. The chain joins TRBV7-9 to TRBJ1-1; D is unclear. The CDR3 totals 15 residues. Trimming took 0 bases from V and 2 from J, leaving 10 bases between them. CDR1 and CDR2 (germline): SEHNR, FQNEAQ (reference sequence). The full variable domain, its missing parts supplied by reference TRBV7-9 and TRBJ1-1, is DTGVSQNPRHKITKRGQNVTFRCDPISEHNRLYWYRQTLGQGPEFLTYFQNEAQLEKSRLLSDRFSAERPKGSFSTLEIQRTEQGDSAMYLCASSLANTVNTEAFFGQGTRLTVV.

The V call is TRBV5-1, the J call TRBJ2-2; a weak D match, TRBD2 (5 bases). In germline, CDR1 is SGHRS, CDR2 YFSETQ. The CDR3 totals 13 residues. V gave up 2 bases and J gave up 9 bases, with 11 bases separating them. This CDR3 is CASSFGLGRELFF. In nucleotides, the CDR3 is TGCGCCAGCAGCTTCGGACTGGGCCGGGAGCTGTTTTTT.

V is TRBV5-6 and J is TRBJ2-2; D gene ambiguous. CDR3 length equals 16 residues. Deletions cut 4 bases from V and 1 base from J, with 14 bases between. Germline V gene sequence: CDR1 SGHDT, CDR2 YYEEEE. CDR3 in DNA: TGTGCCAGCAGCCCCCGTCCACACCTGAACACCGGGGAGCTGTTTTTT. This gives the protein CASSPRPHLNTGELFF.